This T cell receptor (beta chain) was retrieved from a study of OX40 agonist ivuxolimab in advanced cancers. Study-level background: The dose of intravenous ivuxolimab that patients received every 2 weeks ranged from 0.01 to 10 mg/kg. Three patients showed partial responses: one hepatocellular carcinoma and two cutaneous melanoma cases.

General observations from the study: Low normalized T-cell clonal expansion was also seen in some nonresponders. The CD4+ and CD8+ T cells in the blood had expanded clonally by week 6 at 0.1 to 3.0 mg/kg.

To note about this clone: Its antigen remains unidentified.

Using immunoSEQ multiplex PCR, the repertoire was profiled, and TCRdb retains in-frame clones only, with some absent. The sample shows some 39,000 clones, 70% to 90% of them seen only once. The CDR3 runs 15 residues. V shed 2 bases and J shed 2 bases, with 9 bases lying between them. Germline V gene sequence: CDR1 KGHSH, CDR2 LQKENI. The sample here was CD4+ or CD8+ T cells sorted from blood, taken in a trial of the OX40 agonist ivuxolimab. This chain connects TRBV18 to TRBJ1-4, with D possibly being TRBD1 (5 bases). The receptor's source is an adult with an advanced solid tumor such as melanoma, head and neck, liver or kidney cancer. The CDR3 sequence is CASSPGRGTNEKLFF. For the CDR3, the DNA is TGTGCCAGCTCACCAGGGAGGGGCACTAATGAAAAACTGTTTTTT. The full variable domain, its missing parts supplied by reference TRBV18 and TRBJ1-4, is NAGVMQNPRHLVRRRGQEARLRCSPMKGHSHVYWYRQLPEEGLKFMVYLQKENIIDESGMPKERFSAEFPKEGPSILRIQQVVRGDSAAYFCASSPGRGTNEKLFFGSGTQLSVL.